This T cell receptor beta chain was profiled in a study of cytomegalovirus exposure and HLA in healthy donors. Across the whole study: From about 179 million T cells, an earlier analysis saw roughly 120 million unique TCR beta sequences.

Every donor was a healthy person donating bone marrow. Amplification used 60 Vbeta primers and 13 Jbeta primers. Clones were read by immunoSEQ multiplex PCR, and TCRdb kept only the in-frame ones, dropping some. The table shows about 190,000 clones, with more than 75% occurring only once. V dropped 4 bases and J dropped 4 bases, with 17 bases sitting between them. Germline V gene lookup returns CDR1 SNHLY and CDR2 FYNNEI. The CDR3 totals 15 residues. The chain is built from TRBV2 and TRBJ2-7, with D maybe TRBD1 (5 bases). Material for sequencing was PBMCs. This clonotype was sampled from a woman aged 25 to 39 in good health and CMV-seropositive. The CDR3 DNA is TGTGCCAGCAGTGGATATTCAGGGTACCAATACGAGCAGTACTTC. As protein: CASSGYSGYQYEQYF.